This T cell receptor beta chain was captured by sequencing in a study of post-analysis software for immune sequencing data. Overall study results and limits: Those with multiple sclerosis, the patient group, showed significantly lower normalized Chao1 diversity than controls. Controls had lower frequencies than patients of about 5 TRBV segments, which included TRBV5-6, TRBV5-1 and TRBV20-1.

Unique molecular identifiers were built into the TCR beta cDNA libraries. The yield from roughly 1 to 10 million T cells was 500,000 or so cDNA molecules in total. One entry per CDR3 protein, called by TCRdb with MiXCR from the PCR reads. The table has hundreds of thousands of distinct CDR3 sequences, more than 30% seen once; the top ten hold less than 8%. Worth noting for this clonotype: The antigen is unknown.

CDR1 and CDR2 (germline): MGHRA, YSYEKL. The V segment lost 8 bases and the J segment 2 bases; nucleotides outside the gene matches: 8. This CDR3 comprises 15 residues. V usage is TRBV4-1 and J usage is TRBJ2-3; TRBD2 agrees at 9 bases. Sequencing was performed on blood. This clonotype was obtained from a girl aged 2-10 years with multiple sclerosis. For the CDR3, the DNA is TGCGCCAGCGGAGCTCCGGGACTAGCCACAGATACGCAGTATTTT. Translating gives CASGAPGLATDTQYF.